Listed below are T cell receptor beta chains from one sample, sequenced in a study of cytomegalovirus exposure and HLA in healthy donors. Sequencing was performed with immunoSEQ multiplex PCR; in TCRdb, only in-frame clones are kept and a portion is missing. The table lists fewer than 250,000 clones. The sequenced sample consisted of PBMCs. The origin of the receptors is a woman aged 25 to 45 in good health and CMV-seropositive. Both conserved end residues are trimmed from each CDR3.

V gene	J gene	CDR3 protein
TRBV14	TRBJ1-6	ASTGQGLNSPLH
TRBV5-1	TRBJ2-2	ASSTDTGYTGELF
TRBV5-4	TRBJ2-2	ASSLATTNTGELF
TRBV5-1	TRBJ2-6	ASSPAVGANVLT
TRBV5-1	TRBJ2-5	ASSSGQGIGYQETQY
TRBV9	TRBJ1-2	ASSVGTGNYGYT
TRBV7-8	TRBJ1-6	ASSLRYSGSDSPLH
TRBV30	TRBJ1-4	AWSVQMAGWLF
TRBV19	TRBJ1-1	ASSSRDWPEAF
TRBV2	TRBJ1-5	ASRPDRVGWVANQPQH
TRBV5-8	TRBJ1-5	ASSFGLQGFNQPQH
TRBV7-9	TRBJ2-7	ASSLFVAAGVDEQY
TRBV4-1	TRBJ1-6	ASSQMTEDNSPLH
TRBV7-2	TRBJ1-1	ASRRTGGHTEAF
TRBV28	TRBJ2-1	ASTGQGAEWDEQF
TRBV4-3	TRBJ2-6	ASSLHGGYSSGANVLT
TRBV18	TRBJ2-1	ASSRAGAYNEQF
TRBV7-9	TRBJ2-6	ASSFPQDRGSRGANVLT
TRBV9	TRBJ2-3	ASSVEGAPPRDTQY
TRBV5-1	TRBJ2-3	ASLGTPSSTDTQY
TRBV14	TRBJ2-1	ASSQDIVGTDPEQF
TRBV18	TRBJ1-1	ASSLSAGQGSNTEAF
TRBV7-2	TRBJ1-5	ASSLGQVSNQPQH
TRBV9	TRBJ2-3	ASSISSTDTQY
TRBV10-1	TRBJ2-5	ASSESRASGQTQY